This entry features one TCR beta chain sequence. Investigators spread the genomic DNA of each subset evenly over several immunoSEQ plates. Libraries were prepared by immunoSEQ multiplex PCR; TCRdb keeps only in-frame clonotypes and omits some of them. The sample holds some 550,000 clones, about 96% seen once. This specimen belongs to a study of shared clonotypes between healthy human individuals. Germline-derived CDR1 and CDR2 are MNHNS and SASEGT. CDR3 length equals 14 residues. Trimming pared 5 bases from V and 3 bases from J, leaving 13 bases between. Sequencing input: naive CD4+ T cells sorted from blood. Indicated subset: CD45RA+ positively selected. The receptor comes from a woman in her thirties in good health. This chain links TRBV6-1 with TRBJ1-2; D may be TRBD1 (5 bases). The CDR3 DNA is TGTGCCAGCAGTCCCCGGGACGGACACTATGGCTACACCTTC. Translating it yields CASSPRDGHYGYTF.